This T cell receptor beta chain originates from a study of shared clonotypes between healthy human individuals. Germline V gene data show CDR1 as SGHAT and CDR2 as FQNNGV. Trimming removed 5 bases at V and 8 bases at J, with 18 bases between. This CDR3 is built from 14 residues. TCRdb keeps only in-frame clones here, not all; method: immunoSEQ multiplex PCR. The sample has about 1 million clones; more than 60% are singletons. The material sequenced was memory CD4+ T cells sorted from blood. Subset given: CD45RA-negative fraction. The chain uses TRBV11-2 and TRBJ1-2; D unclear. This receptor was taken from a man between 18 and 35 years old in good health. The chain's CDR3 is CASSIYGEGRGYTF. The CDR3 DNA is TGTGCCAGCAGCATCTACGGGGAGGGTCGAGGCTACACCTTC. Variable domain in full (rest from reference TRBV11-2 and TRBJ1-2): EAGVAQSPRYKIIEKRQSVAFWCNPISGHATLYWYQQILGQGPKLLIQFQNNGVVDDSQLPKDRFSAERLKGVDSTLKIQPAKLEDSAVYLCASSIYGEGRGYTFGSGTRLTVV.